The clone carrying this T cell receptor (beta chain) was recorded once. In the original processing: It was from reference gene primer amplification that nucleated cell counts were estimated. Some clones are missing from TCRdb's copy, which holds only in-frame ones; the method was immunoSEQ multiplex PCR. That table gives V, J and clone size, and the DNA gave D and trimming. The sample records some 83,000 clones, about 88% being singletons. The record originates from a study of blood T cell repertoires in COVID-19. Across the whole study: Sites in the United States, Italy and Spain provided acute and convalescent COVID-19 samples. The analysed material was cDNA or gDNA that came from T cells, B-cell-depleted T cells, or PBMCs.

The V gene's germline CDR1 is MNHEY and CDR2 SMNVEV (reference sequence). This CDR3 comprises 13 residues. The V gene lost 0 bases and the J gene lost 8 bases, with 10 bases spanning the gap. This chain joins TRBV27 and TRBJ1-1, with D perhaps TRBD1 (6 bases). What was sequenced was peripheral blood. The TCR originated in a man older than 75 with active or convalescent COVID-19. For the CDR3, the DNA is TGTGCCAGCAGTTTATCGTTAGGGACAGAAGCTTTCTTT. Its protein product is CASSLSLGTEAFF.